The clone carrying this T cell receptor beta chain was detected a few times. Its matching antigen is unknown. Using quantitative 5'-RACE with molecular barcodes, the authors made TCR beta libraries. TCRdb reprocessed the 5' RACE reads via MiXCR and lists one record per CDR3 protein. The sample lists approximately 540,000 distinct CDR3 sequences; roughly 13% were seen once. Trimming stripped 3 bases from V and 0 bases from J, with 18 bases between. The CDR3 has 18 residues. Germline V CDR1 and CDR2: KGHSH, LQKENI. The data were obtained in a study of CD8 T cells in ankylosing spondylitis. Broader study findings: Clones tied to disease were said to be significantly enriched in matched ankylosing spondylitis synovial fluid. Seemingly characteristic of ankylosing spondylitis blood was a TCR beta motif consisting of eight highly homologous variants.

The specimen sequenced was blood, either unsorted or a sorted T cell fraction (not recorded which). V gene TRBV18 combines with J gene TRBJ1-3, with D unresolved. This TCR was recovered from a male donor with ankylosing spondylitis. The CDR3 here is CASSPYPRGGNSGNTIYF. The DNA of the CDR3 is TGTGCCAGCTCACCCTACCCCCGGGGTGGTAACTCTGGAAACACCATATATTTT.